This T cell receptor beta chain was recovered during a study of cytomegalovirus exposure and HLA in healthy donors. The PCR used 60 Vbeta and 13 Jbeta primers. Measured with immunoSEQ multiplex PCR; TCRdb has only the in-frame clones, and not every one. The sample holds approximately 220,000 clones, roughly 79% seen once. Trimming pared 0 bases from V and 5 bases from J, leaving 12 bases between. This CDR3 region has 14 residues. Per germline, CDR1 SGHNT and CDR2 YYREEE (reference sequence). Input material: PBMCs. The sequence derives from a man younger than 35 in good health and CMV-seronegative. The V gene is TRBV5-4, the J gene TRBJ2-7; D not resolved. The CDR3 DNA sequence: TGTGCCAGCAGCTTGGATCCAGATTCAAACGAGCAGTACTTC. Its protein product is CASSLDPDSNEQYF.